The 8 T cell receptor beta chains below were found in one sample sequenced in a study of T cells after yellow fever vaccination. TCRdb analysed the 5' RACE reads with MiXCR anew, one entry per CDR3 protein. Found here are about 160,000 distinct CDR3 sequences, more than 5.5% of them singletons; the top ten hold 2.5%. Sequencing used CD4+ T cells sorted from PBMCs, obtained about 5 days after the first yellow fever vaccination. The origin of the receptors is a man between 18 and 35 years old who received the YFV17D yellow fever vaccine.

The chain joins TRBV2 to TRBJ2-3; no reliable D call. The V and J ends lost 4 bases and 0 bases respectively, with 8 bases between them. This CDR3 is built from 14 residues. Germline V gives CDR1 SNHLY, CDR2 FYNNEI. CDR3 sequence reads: CASSVRSSTDTQYF. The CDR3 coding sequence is TGTGCCAGCAGTGTACGATCTAGCACAGATACGCAGTATTTT.

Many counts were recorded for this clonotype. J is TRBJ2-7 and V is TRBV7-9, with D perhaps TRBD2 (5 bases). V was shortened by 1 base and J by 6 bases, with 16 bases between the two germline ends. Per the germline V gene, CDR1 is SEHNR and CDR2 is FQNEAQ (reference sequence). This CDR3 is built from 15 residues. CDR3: CASSLGAGLASEQYV. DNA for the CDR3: TGTGCCAGCAGCTTAGGGGCAGGACTCGCCAGCGAGCAGTACGTC.

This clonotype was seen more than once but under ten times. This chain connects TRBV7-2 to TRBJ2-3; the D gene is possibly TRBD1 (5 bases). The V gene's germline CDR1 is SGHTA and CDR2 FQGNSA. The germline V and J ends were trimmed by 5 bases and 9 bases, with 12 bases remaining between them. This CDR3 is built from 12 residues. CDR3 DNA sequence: TGTGCCAGCAGCGTCAAGGGGCCGACGCAGTATTTT. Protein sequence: CASSVKGPTQYF.

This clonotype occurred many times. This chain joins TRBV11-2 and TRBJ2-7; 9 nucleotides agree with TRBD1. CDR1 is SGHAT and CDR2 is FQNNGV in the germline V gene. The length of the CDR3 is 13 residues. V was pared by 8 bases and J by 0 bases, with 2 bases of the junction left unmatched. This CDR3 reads CASRTGDSYEQYF. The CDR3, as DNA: TGTGCCAGCCGGACAGGGGACTCCTACGAGCAGTACTTC.

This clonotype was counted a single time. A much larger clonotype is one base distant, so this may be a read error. Here the CDR3 reads CTSSRRADGELFF. The CDR3 region has the DNA TGCACCAGCAGTCGGCGGGCCGACGGGGAGCTGTTTTTT. This rearrangement joins TRBV10-2 to TRBJ2-2; tentative D call: TRBD2 (5 bases). The CDR3 extends over 13 amino acids. The germline gives CDR1 WSHSY, CDR2 SAAADI.

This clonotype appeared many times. In nucleotides, the CDR3 is TGCAGCGTTGGAGGGACAGGGAGGGCACATGAGCAGTTCTTC. As protein: CSVGGTGRAHEQFF. The V and J genes are TRBV29-1 and TRBJ2-1; 9 bases line up with TRBD1. CDR1 is SQVTM, CDR2 ANQGSEA, per germline. The CDR3 consists of 14 residues. Trimming at V came to 4 bases and at J to 8 bases, leaving 9 bases not matched to a gene.

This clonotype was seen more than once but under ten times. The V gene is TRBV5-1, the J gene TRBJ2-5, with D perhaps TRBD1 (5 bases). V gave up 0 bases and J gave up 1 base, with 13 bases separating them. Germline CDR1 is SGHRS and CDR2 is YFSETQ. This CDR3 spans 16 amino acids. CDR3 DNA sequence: TGCGCCAGCAGCTTGGAGGGGCCTCGGACCCAAGAGACCCAGTACTTC. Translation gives CASSLEGPRTQETQYF. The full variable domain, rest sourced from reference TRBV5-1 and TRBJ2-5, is KAGVTQTPRYLIKTRGQQVTLSCSPISGHRSVSWYQQTPGQGLQFLFEYFSETQRNKGNFPGRFSGRQFSNSRSEMNVSTLELGDSALYLCASSLEGPRTQETQYFGPGTRLLVL.

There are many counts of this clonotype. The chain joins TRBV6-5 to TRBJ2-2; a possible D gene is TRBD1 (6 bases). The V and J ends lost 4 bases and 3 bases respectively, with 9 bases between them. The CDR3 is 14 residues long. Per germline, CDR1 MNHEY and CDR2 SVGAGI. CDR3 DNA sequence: TGTGCCAGCAGTTCACAGGGTTACACCGGGGAGCTGTTTTTT. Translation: CASSSQGYTGELFF.